These 14 T cell receptor beta chains originate from one sample sequenced in a study of glioma-infiltrating T cells after dendritic cell vaccination. Time point of the sample: after dendritic cell vaccination, including at tumor progression/relapse. The repertoire was sequenced with immunoSEQ multiplex PCR; TCRdb's copy has only in-frame clones and lacks some. The repertoire holds roughly 100,000 clones, around 87% seen once, with over 2.5% in the top ten. The sample here was blood, taken after dendritic cell vaccination. The receptors were sampled from a human donor with glioblastoma.

The rearrangement joins TRBV28 to TRBJ2-5; unclear D gene. V was cut by 4 bases and J by 2 bases, with 14 bases left in between. Germline assignment: CDR1 MDHEN and CDR2 SYDVKM. The CDR3 is 15 residues long. The CDR3 sequence: CASSSPEARQETQYF. The DNA of the CDR3 is TGTGCCAGCAGTTCCCCCGAGGCAAGACAAGAGACCCAGTACTTC.

This chain joins TRBV6-1 and TRBJ1-5; D might be TRBD1 (5 bases). CDR1 and CDR2 from the germline V gene are MNHNS and SASEGT. Trimming stripped 6 bases from V and 0 bases from J, with 12 bases between. The CDR3 extends over 15 amino acids. The CDR3 loop is CASSEWGSSNQPQHF. In nucleotides, the CDR3 is TGTGCCAGCAGCGAGTGGGGCAGTAGCAATCAGCCCCAGCATTTT.

The chain employs TRBV7-9 and TRBJ1-2, with D tentatively TRBD1 (6 bases). Germline loops: CDR1 SEHNR, CDR2 FQNEAQ (reference sequence). V lost 1 base to trimming and J lost 7 bases, with 13 bases between them. This CDR3 has 14 residues. The CDR3 loop reads CASSLGHRAGGYTF. Written as DNA, the CDR3 is TGTGCCAGCAGCTTAGGTCACAGGGCGGGTGGCTACACCTTC. The full variable domain, with the rest looked up from reference TRBV7-9 and TRBJ1-2, is DTGVSQNPRHKITKRGQNVTFRCDPISEHNRLYWYRQTLGQGPEFLTYFQNEAQLEKSRLLSDRFSAERPKGSFSTLEIQRTEQGDSAMYLCASSLGHRAGGYTFGSGTRLTVV.

This chain connects TRBV5-1 to TRBJ2-7; 9 bases are shared with TRBD1. V trimming: 2 bases; J trimming: 6 bases; junction bases outside the gene matches: 15. The CDR3 is 17 amino acids. The germline gives CDR1 SGHRS, CDR2 YFSETQ. The CDR3 DNA is TGCGCCAGCAGCTTAACTCCACGACAGGGGGGGATCGGCGAGCAGTACTTC. It encodes CASSLTPRQGGIGEQYF.

The chain recombines TRBV7-8 with TRBJ1-2, with 7 positions matching TRBD1. V dropped 5 bases and J dropped 4; count of bases not matched to a gene: 16. CDR1 SGHVS and CDR2 FQNEAQ come from the germline V gene. The CDR3 totals 17 residues. CDR3 bases: TGTGCCAGCAGCCCCGGGACCGGGACAGTCACCCTCTATGGCTACACCTTC. Its translation is CASSPGTGTVTLYGYTF.

This rearrangement joins TRBV19 to TRBJ2-7; 7 positions match TRBD1. Germline V gene data show CDR1 as LNHDA and CDR2 as SQIVND (reference sequence). CDR3 length equals 13 residues. Losses at the gene ends were 3 bases for V and 3 bases for J; bases not matched to a gene: 2. The CDR3 DNA sequence: TGTGCCAGTAGTATTGACAGGGACTACGAGCAGTACTTC. Its protein product is CASSIDRDYEQYF.

The table lists this clone with a few counts. Sequence at one end of the junction differs from germline and may be a read error. Other DNA sequences in this specimen translate into the identical CDR3. CDR3: CASSVESSYNSPLHF. CDR3 in DNA: TGTGCCAGCAGCGTAGAGAGCTCCTATAATTCACCCCTCCACTTT. The chain couples TRBV11-2 to TRBJ1-6; D gene ambiguous. CDR1 and CDR2 from the germline V gene are SGHAT and FQNNGV. The length of the CDR3 is 15 residues.

The chain links TRBV7-8 to TRBJ2-1, with TRBD1 as a possible D gene (6 bases). V lost 3 bases and J lost 4, with 10 bases in between. The germline V gene encodes CDR1 SGHVS and CDR2 FQNEAQ. The length of the CDR3 is 14 residues. The CDR3 region has the DNA TGTGCCAGCAGCTTCCCGGGACAATACAATGAGCAGTTCTTC. It codes for CASSFPGQYNEQFF.

This chain links TRBV19 with TRBJ1-1; the D gene is possibly TRBD1 (5 bases). This CDR3 contains 14 residues. V was pared by 2 bases and J by 6 bases, with 13 bases between. The germline V gene encodes CDR1 LNHDA and CDR2 SQIVND (reference sequence). CDR3 DNA sequence: TGTGCCAGTAGTATACAAGGGACTGGCGCTGAAGCTTTCTTT. Its translation is CASSIQGTGAEAFF.

The rearrangement joins TRBV5-1 to TRBJ2-1; 12 nucleotides line up with TRBD2. CDR1 is SGHRS, CDR2 YFSETQ, per germline. The CDR3 contains 16 residues. J gave up 8 bases and V 2 bases, and 8 bases lay outside the gene matches. The CDR3 bases are TGCGCCAGCAGCTTTGTACCGGGACTAGCGGGTGATGAGCAGTTCTTC. It codes for CASSFVPGLAGDEQFF.

The gene calls are TRBV6-1 and TRBJ1-6; D not certain. Germline lookup yields CDR1 MNHNS and CDR2 SASEGT. V shed 2 bases and J shed 7 bases, with 12 bases lying between them. The CDR3 spans 15 residues. This chain's CDR3 is CASSETSVTNSPLHF. CDR3 DNA sequence: TGTGCCAGCAGTGAAACATCCGTAACGAATTCACCCCTCCACTTT.

The CDR3 nucleotides read TGTGCCAGTAGGGGGGGGGTTGGTGAGCAGTTCTTC. Translating it yields CASRGGVGEQFF. V usage is TRBV19 and J usage is TRBJ2-1; 7 bases fit TRBD2. The ends lost 6 bases at V and 9 bases at J; junction bases unmatched: 5. The germline gives CDR1 LNHDA, CDR2 SQIVND (reference sequence). The CDR3 totals 12 residues.

The count of this clone is one. CDR3 in DNA: TGTGCCAGCAGGACTAGCGCCAACCAAGAGACCCAGTACTTC. Protein product: CASRTSANQETQYF. This sequence joins TRBV2 and TRBJ2-5; 8 positions agree with TRBD2. This CDR3 is 14 amino acids long. V lost 6 bases to trimming and J lost 0 bases; unmatched junction nucleotides: 3. CDR1 and CDR2 from the germline V gene are SNHLY and FYNNEI.

The rearrangement links TRBV11-3 to TRBJ2-7; tentatively, D is TRBD1 (6 bases). Germline V gene lookup returns CDR1 SGHNT and CDR2 YENEEA. V lost 4 bases, J lost 0 bases, and 10 bases lay in between. CDR3 length: 14 residues. The CDR3 sequence: CASSSRDNSYEQYF. The DNA of the CDR3 is TGTGCCAGCAGCTCCCGGGACAACTCCTACGAGCAGTACTTC.